The 21 T cell receptor beta chains presented below share a single source sample, sequenced in a study of cytomegalovirus exposure and HLA in healthy donors. Vbeta (60) and Jbeta (13) primers were used in the PCR. Assay: immunoSEQ multiplex PCR; the TCRdb copy retains only in-frame clones and omits some. The table records 50,000 to 70,000 clones, just under 75% of them present only once. What was sequenced was PBMCs. The receptors shown here come from a man aged 30-40 years in good health and CMV-seropositive.

The chain combines TRBV6-5 with TRBJ1-4; TRBD1 aligns across 7 bases. The CDR3 has 16 residues. From germline, CDR1 is MNHEY and CDR2 SVGAGI. Losses at the gene ends were 4 bases for V and 8 bases for J; bases not matched to a gene: 13. In DNA, the CDR3 is TGTGCCAGCAGTTCTACCCTGAGGGGGCGCGGGGAAAAACTGTTTTTT. It is translated as CASSSTLRGRGEKLFF.

This chain joins TRBV9 and TRBJ2-7; tentative D call: TRBD2 (6 bases). Germline V CDR1 and CDR2: SGDLS, YYNGEE. This CDR3 spans 15 amino acids. V was clipped by 0 bases and J by 3 bases, with 13 bases between them. The CDR3 DNA reads TGTGCCAGCAGCGTAGGGGGGGTGGGCAGCTACGAGCAGTACTTC. This translates into CASSVGGVGSYEQYF.

This clone was recorded only once. The CDR3 loop reads CATMGELGQGDSPLHF. In DNA form, the CDR3 reads TGTGCCACCATGGGAGAACTGGGACAGGGGGACTCACCCCTCCACTTT. J is TRBJ1-6 and V is TRBV15, with TRBD1 identical over 11 bases. Germline CDR1 and CDR2: LNHNV and YYDKDF (reference sequence). Losses at the gene ends were 7 bases for V and 10 bases for J; bases not matched to a gene: 12. The CDR3 loop spans 16 amino acids.

This chain links TRBV6-1 with TRBJ1-5; D may be TRBD1 (5 bases). Looked up from germline, CDR1 is MNHNS and CDR2 is SASEGT. CDR3 length equals 14 residues. V dropped 5 bases and J dropped 5 bases, with 13 bases sitting between them. In nucleotides, the CDR3 is TGTGCCAGCAGTACCCGACAGCCAGATCAGCCCCAGCATTTT. It translates to CASSTRQPDQPQHF.

The gene calls are TRBV4-2 and TRBJ2-5; 9 bases are a match to TRBD1. V was clipped by 4 bases and J by 0 bases; unmatched bases: 3. There are 15 residues in the CDR3. Per germline, CDR1 LGHNA and CDR2 YNFKEQ. The CDR3 spells CASSPGQGYQETQYF. As DNA, the CDR3 is TGTGCCAGCAGCCCGGGACAGGGTTACCAAGAGACCCAGTACTTC.

This clone showed up just a few times. Within the sample, other DNA sequences also encode this same CDR3. This sequence joins TRBV5-1 and TRBJ1-1, with D perhaps TRBD1 (5 bases). The CDR3 sequence is 14 residues long. V was cut by 0 bases and J by 4 bases, with 10 bases left in between. Per germline, CDR1 SGHRS and CDR2 YFSETQ. DNA for the CDR3: TGCGCCAGCAGCTTGGAGGATAGGGGCACTGAAGCTTTCTTT. It specifies CASSLEDRGTEAFF.

This chain connects TRBV7-8 to TRBJ2-7; TRBD1 matches 8 bases. The ends lost 3 bases at V and 0 bases at J; junction bases unmatched: 13. CDR3 length: 18 residues. Germline V gene data show CDR1 as SGHVS and CDR2 as FQNEAQ. The CDR3 coding sequence is TGTGCCAGCAGCTTCGGAGACAGGGGTTTCGATAGCTCCTACGAGCAGTACTTC. This gives the protein CASSFGDRGFDSSYEQYF.

The V gene is TRBV5-1, the J gene TRBJ2-7; 7 bases match TRBD1. V dropped 1 base and J dropped 2; count of bases not matched to a gene: 6. This CDR3 is built from 15 residues. Germline CDR1 is SGHRS and CDR2 is YFSETQ. CDR3 DNA: TGCGCCAGCAGCTTGACGGCAGGGGGAACCTACGAGCAGTACTTC. Translated, it gives CASSLTAGGTYEQYF.

The chain joins TRBV7-3 to TRBJ2-5; D is perhaps TRBD2 (5 bases). Deletions cut 2 bases from V and 4 bases from J, with 11 bases between. The CDR3 is 14 amino acids. Germline-derived CDR1 and CDR2 are SGHTA and FQGTGA. The CDR3 protein is CASSLRGPGETQYF. The CDR3 DNA is TGTGCCAGCAGCTTACGGGGTCCCGGAGAGACCCAGTACTTC.

This clone was seen a few times. V and J are TRBV11-2 and TRBJ2-2; 9 bases fit TRBD2. Germline V lookup: CDR1 SGHAT, CDR2 FQNNGV. The J segment lost 3 bases and the V segment lost 4 bases, leaving 9 bases of the junction unmatched. The CDR3 totals 17 residues. Written as DNA, the CDR3 is TGTGCCAGCAGCTCCATAAAGGGGACTAGCTACACCGGGGAGCTGTTTTTT. It encodes CASSSIKGTSYTGELFF.

The chain has TRBV20-1 and TRBJ2-1; D is unresolved. With 3 bases removed from V and 7 bases from J, the gap between germline ends came to 7 bases. The CDR3 length is 11 residues. Germline V gene sequence: CDR1 DFQATT, CDR2 SNEGSKA (reference sequence). The chain's CDR3 is CSASRGNEQFF. The CDR3, as DNA: TGCAGTGCTAGCCGAGGAAATGAGCAGTTCTTC.

The rearrangement joins TRBV10-3 to TRBJ1-4; unclear D gene. V lost 4 bases and J 6 bases, leaving 9 bases between the germline ends. The CDR3 spans 13 residues. The germline V gene has CDR1 ENHRY and CDR2 SYGVKD. Here the CDR3 DNA reads TGTGCCATCAGTGTCCCCGGGGATGAAAAACTGTTTTTT. Protein product: CAISVPGDEKLFF.

In its sample, this clone was seen once. The CDR3 bases are TGCAGCGTTGACAACCGGGCAGGGGGAAGCTCTGGGGCCAACGTCCTGACTTTC. Translated, it gives CSVDNRAGGSSGANVLTF. The V gene is TRBV29-1, the J gene TRBJ2-6; 7 bases line up with TRBD1. CDR1 is SQVTM and CDR2 is ANQGSEA in the germline V gene. Trimming removed 3 bases from V and 0 bases from J; junction bases left unmatched: 11. The CDR3 spans 18 residues.

The genes are TRBV5-8 and TRBJ2-3, with D unresolved. The length of the CDR3 is 12 residues. V gave up 9 bases and J gave up 0 bases, with 8 bases separating them. Germline CDR1 reads SGHTS; CDR2 reads YDEGEE. The CDR3 sequence: CATSRSTDTQYF. CDR3 nucleotide sequence: TGTGCCACCAGTCGGAGCACAGATACGCAGTATTTT.

In this sample, this clone turned up a few times. The chain joins TRBV19 to TRBJ2-4; 10 positions match TRBD2. V shed 2 bases, J shed 6 bases, and the junction held 7 bases outside the gene matches. Germline assignment: CDR1 LNHDA and CDR2 SQIVND (reference sequence). CDR3 length: 16 residues. The CDR3 DNA follows: TGTGCCAGTAGTATAAGCCCAGCGGGGGGGTTAAACATTCAGTACTTC. It yields the protein CASSISPAGGLNIQYF.

The gene calls are TRBV5-4 and TRBJ2-7; 9 nucleotides line up with TRBD2. V lost 0 bases to trimming and J lost 6 bases; unmatched junction nucleotides: 4. From germline, CDR1 is SGHNT and CDR2 YYREEE (reference sequence). CDR3 length: 14 residues. The CDR3 DNA is TGTGCCAGCAGCTTGGAGGCGGGGGGGGCCGAGCAGTACTTC. Protein product: CASSLEAGGAEQYF.

This clone was observed a single time. The gene calls are TRBV11-2 and TRBJ1-5, with D unresolved. CDR3 size: 13 residues. V was cut by 4 bases and J by 4 bases, with 8 bases left in between. Germline V gene sequence: CDR1 SGHAT, CDR2 FQNNGV. CDR3 region: CASSSLGNQPQHF. In DNA, the CDR3 is TGTGCCAGCAGCTCCCTCGGGAATCAGCCCCAGCATTTT.

This chain connects TRBV12-5 to TRBJ1-1; perhaps TRBD1 as D (5 bases). V was clipped by 8 bases and J by 0 bases, with 16 bases between them. The CDR3 is 15 residues long. Germline V CDR1 and CDR2: LGHNT, FRNRAP. The chain's CDR3 is CASLLGAGVNTEAFF. The CDR3 nucleotides are TGTGCTAGTCTTCTCGGGGCGGGAGTGAACACTGAAGCTTTCTTT.

This chain links TRBV7-2 with TRBJ1-2, with 7 bases matching TRBD1. The CDR3 has 14 amino acids. Germline values: CDR1 SGHTA, CDR2 FQGNSA. V lost 4 bases to trimming and J lost 6 bases; unmatched junction nucleotides: 8. Here the CDR3 reads CTSSSFEGGDGYTF. CDR3 nucleotide sequence: TGTACCAGCAGCTCTTTTGAAGGGGGCGATGGCTACACCTTC.

Worth noting for this clone: The sample has other DNA sequences that encode this CDR3 too. The chain uses TRBV4-2 and TRBJ1-2, with D perhaps matching TRBD1 (6 bases). Germline lookup yields CDR1 LGHNA and CDR2 YNFKEQ. The V end was cut by 1 base, the J end by 4 bases, with 10 bases between. There are 14 residues in the CDR3. The CDR3 DNA reads as TGTGCCAGCAGCCAAGGGGGGGGCTCCTATGGCTACACCTTC. This sequence encodes CASSQGGGSYGYTF.

The chain couples TRBV21-1 to TRBJ2-5; TRBD2 reflects the table's D call only, with no check against the DNA. TRBV21-1 is a documented pseudogene. The CDR3 loop spans 15 amino acids. CDR3 amino acids: CASSNSLAEKETQYF. CDR3 in DNA: TGTGCCAGCAGCAATTCACTAGCGGAGAAAGAGACCCAGTACTTC.